In its sample, the clone carrying this T cell receptor (beta chain) was seen a few times. The antigen is unknown. This sample was included in a study of a mutant IDH1 vaccine in newly diagnosed glioma. The germline V gene encodes CDR1 ENHRY and CDR2 SYGVKD. This CDR3 has 11 residues. Trimming took off 0 bases at V and 13 bases at J, with 9 bases between the two ends. Time point in this sample: week 47, end of study. Topical imiquimod was applied with each vaccine dose, which held 300 ug of mutant IDH1 20-mer peptide. Generated by immunoSEQ multiplex PCR, the TCRdb table keeps only in-frame clones and is missing some. The table has around 50,000 clones, about 81% seen once.

The TCR sequence derives from a woman between 25 and 40 years old with glioma. Some clones in this sample may be carry-over from other donors' samples. The chain combines TRBV10-3 with TRBJ1-2; D is unclear. The sequencing used PBMCs, collected from a glioma patient whose treatment included an IDH1 peptide vaccine. The CDR3 loop is CAISESTSRTF. The CDR3 DNA is TGTGCCATCAGTGAGTCGACATCCCGCACCTTC.